This passage covers 3 T cell receptor beta chains from one sample sequenced in a study of blood T cell repertoires in COVID-19. Measured with immunoSEQ multiplex PCR; TCRdb has only the in-frame clones, and not every one. The sample consists of 120,000 or so clones, about 80% of them appearing once. Sequencing was done on a sample of peripheral blood. These receptors all come from a woman in her forties or fifties with acute or convalescent COVID-19.

The CDR3: CASSPQGAGEKLFF. Written as DNA, the CDR3 is TGTGCCAGCTCACCACAGGGGGCCGGTGAAAAACTGTTTTTT. The V gene is TRBV18, the J gene TRBJ1-4; TRBD1 matches at 7 bases. Germline assignment: CDR1 KGHSH and CDR2 LQKENI. The CDR3 totals 14 residues. Trimming at V came to 1 base and at J to 7 bases, leaving 3 bases not matched to a gene.

The V and J genes are TRBV19 and TRBJ1-3; the D is unclear. Trimming took off 5 bases at V and 1 base at J, with 9 bases between the two ends. The CDR3 is 14 amino acids. Germline V CDR1 and CDR2: LNHDA, SQIVND (reference sequence). Written as DNA, the CDR3 is TGTGCCAGTAGTTCCACGAGTTCTGGAAACACCATATATTTT. The encoded protein is CASSSTSSGNTIYF.

The rearrangement joins TRBV2 to TRBJ1-6; 9 bases match TRBD1. Germline V gives CDR1 SNHLY, CDR2 FYNNEI. J lost 11 bases, V lost 6 bases, and 11 bases had no gene match. This CDR3 contains 15 residues. The CDR3 DNA reads as TGTGCCAGCAGGCCGGGACAGGGACCCAATCCACCCCTCCACTTT. Translated: CASRPGQGPNPPLHF. The whole variable domain, filled in from reference TRBV2 and TRBJ1-6, reads EPEVTQTPSHQVTQMGQEVILRCVPISNHLYFYWYRQILGQKVEFLVSFYNNEISEKSEIFDDQFSVERPDGSNFTLKIRSTKLEDSAMYFCASRPGQGPNPPLHFGNGTRLTVT.